This entry lists 22 T cell receptor beta chains sequenced from one sample in a study of blood T cells in healthy people across ages (dated by TCRdb to between 2014 and 2017). Preparation of the library involved 5' RACE. Sequencing was carried out with an Illumina HiSeq 2500. A second 7 to 11 cycle PCR used a sample-barcoded 5' primer and a J-beta primer mix. The public reads were run again by TCRdb, first through fastp at Q25 and then through MiXCR, and only productive beta chains were kept. Rows are unified per CDR3 protein, each entry keeping the most common DNA and genes. The table for this sample lists hundreds of thousands of distinct CDR3 sequences; 40% to 45% of them were counted only once. The ten largest clones take up 25% to 30% of the sample. The specimen was blood. These TCRs come from a man older than 75 in good health.

This clonotype appeared a few times. This sequence joins TRBV12-3 or TRBV12-4 and TRBJ2-3; D might be TRBD2 (5 bases). This CDR3 comprises 12 residues. The ends were cut back, 7 bases at V and 2 bases at J, with 7 bases in the middle. Here the CDR3 reads CASNGNTDTQYF. DNA for the CDR3: TGTGCCAGCAACGGGAACACAGATACGCAGTATTTT.

The chain recombines TRBV7-2 with TRBJ2-3, with TRBD1 identical over 10 bases. The CDR3 is 16 residues long. Germline loops: CDR1 SGHTA, CDR2 FQGNSA. With 3 bases clipped from V and 2 bases from J, the junction kept 5 bases outside the gene matches. The CDR3 protein is CASSLSGTGATDTQYF. For the CDR3, the DNA is TGTGCCAGCAGCTTGTCCGGGACAGGGGCCACAGATACGCAGTATTTT.

Points on this clonotype: Germline and junction disagree at one end, which may indicate a read error. V gene TRBV3-1 combines with J gene TRBJ2-5; 7 bases fit TRBD1. The CDR3 covers 16 residues. Germline-derived CDR1 and CDR2 are LGHDT and YNNKEL (reference sequence). Here the CDR3 reads CVSSQEDTGAGETQYF. The CDR3 coding sequence is TGTGTCAGCAGCCAAGAGGACACAGGGGCAGGAGAGACCCAGTACTTC.

This clonotype occurred a few times. The CDR3 spells CASSQGIMEQYF. In DNA form, the CDR3 reads TGTGCCAGCAGCCAGGGAATTATGGAGCAGTACTTC. The rearrangement uses TRBV6-2 or TRBV6-3 and TRBJ2-7, with D perhaps TRBD1 (5 bases). V was clipped by 6 bases and J by 7 bases, with 13 bases between them. This CDR3 spans 12 amino acids. Germline lookup yields CDR1 MNHEY and CDR2 SVGEGT.

This sequence joins TRBV12-3 or TRBV12-4 and TRBJ2-1; D may be TRBD2 (6 bases). The CDR3 is 15 residues long. V was shortened by 6 bases and J by 3 bases, with 15 bases between the two germline ends. The CDR3 is CASSPSGLNYNEQFF. The CDR3 DNA reads TGTGCCAGCAGCCCAAGCGGGCTAAACTACAATGAGCAGTTCTTC.

The genes are TRBV6-2 or TRBV6-3 and TRBJ2-1, with 14 bases fitting TRBD2. The CDR3 sequence is 15 residues long. Per the germline V gene, CDR1 is MNHEY and CDR2 is SVGEGT. V lost 3 bases to trimming and J lost 8 bases; unmatched junction nucleotides: 3. CDR3 nucleotide sequence: TGTGCCAGCAGTTATGGACTAGCGGGAGGTGATGAGCAGTTCTTC. Its translation: CASSYGLAGGDEQFF.

The chain combines TRBV5-1 with TRBJ2-1; D ambiguous. The CDR3 extends over 14 amino acids. V gave up 1 base and J gave up 5 bases, with 10 bases separating them. In germline, CDR1 is SGHRS, CDR2 YFSETQ. As DNA, the CDR3 is TGCGCCAGCAGCTTGCGGGCTGCCCACAATGAGCAGTTCTTC. This translates into CASSLRAAHNEQFF.

A single count supports this clonotype. V gene TRBV6-5 combines with J gene TRBJ2-3; tentative D call: TRBD2 (5 bases). This CDR3 spans 14 amino acids. The germline V gene has CDR1 MNHEY and CDR2 SVGAGI. Between the trimmed V and J ends, which lost 6 bases and 6 bases, there was a span of 16 bases. In DNA form, the CDR3 reads TGTGCCAGCAGGCGAGGACGGGAACAGGATACGCAGTATTTT. Translation: CASRRGREQDTQYF.

The genes are TRBV15 and TRBJ1-2; 7 nucleotides align to TRBD1. After removal of 6 bases from V and 8 bases from J, the junction contained 15 bases not matched to a gene. Germline V lookup: CDR1 LNHNV, CDR2 YYDKDF (reference sequence). The CDR3 has 15 residues. The chain's CDR3 is CATRHSRDSLGGYTF. DNA for the CDR3: TGTGCCACCAGACATTCCCGGGACAGCCTGGGGGGCTACACCTTC.

The rearrangement uses TRBV2 and TRBJ2-7; 10 bases align to TRBD1. After removal of 7 bases from V and 4 bases from J, the junction contained 7 bases not matched to a gene. The CDR3 extends over 14 amino acids. Looked up from germline, CDR1 is SNHLY and CDR2 is FYNNEI. The CDR3 nucleotides are TGTGCCAGCACAGGACAGGGGGTTGTGTACGAGCAGTACTTC. Residues: CASTGQGVVYEQYF. The full variable domain, its missing parts supplied by reference TRBV2 and TRBJ2-7, is EPEVTQTPSHQVTQMGQEVILRCVPISNHLYFYWYRQILGQKVEFLVSFYNNEISEKSEIFDDQFSVERPDGSNFTLKIRSTKLEDSAMYFCASTGQGVVYEQYFGPGTRLTVT.

This clonotype has more than one count but fewer than ten. The chain links TRBV24-1 to TRBJ2-3, with D maybe TRBD1 (5 bases). Between the trimmed V and J ends, which lost 1 base and 2 bases, there was a span of 12 bases. The CDR3 covers 16 residues. The germline V gene encodes CDR1 KGHDR and CDR2 SFDVKD. The chain's CDR3 is CATSDFQGFTTDTQYF. CDR3 sequence (DNA): TGTGCCACCAGTGATTTTCAGGGTTTTACCACAGATACGCAGTATTTT.

This clonotype has just a few counts. This chain uses TRBV14 with TRBJ1-1, with D unclear. Germline CDR1 SGHDN, CDR2 FVKESK. CDR3 size: 13 residues. V was shortened by 4 bases and J by 1 base, with 7 bases between the two germline ends. For the CDR3, the DNA is TGTGCCAGCAGCCGCTCACCGAACACTGAAGCTTTCTTT. It specifies CASSRSPNTEAFF. The whole variable domain, filled in from reference TRBV14 and TRBJ1-1, reads EAGVTQFPSHSVIEKGQTVTLRCDPISGHDNLYWYRRVMGKEIKFLLHFVKESKQDESGMPNNRFLAERTGGTYSTLKVQPAELEDSGVYFCASSRSPNTEAFFGQGTRLTVV.

The gene calls are TRBV20-1 and TRBJ1-4; TRBD1 matches at 9 bases. The CDR3 runs 15 residues. Losses at the gene ends were 0 bases for V and 2 bases for J; bases not matched to a gene: 1. From germline, CDR1 is DFQATT and CDR2 SNEGSKA (reference sequence). CDR3 bases: TGCAGTGCTAGAGAGGGGACAGGGACTAATGAAAAACTGTTTTTT. It encodes CSAREGTGTNEKLFF.

The table lists this clonotype with many counts. One end of the junction fails to match germline, which may point to a read error. This chain connects TRBV7-2 to TRBJ1-1, with a possible D match to TRBD1 (5 bases). The CDR3 spans 13 residues. From germline, CDR1 is SGHTA and CDR2 FQGNSA. CDR3 protein: CASSVAGVPEAFF. The CDR3 nucleotides read TGTGCCAGCAGCGTAGCGGGGGTCCCTGAAGCTTTCTTT. Drawing the rest from reference TRBV7-2 and TRBJ1-1, the complete variable domain is GAGVSQSPSNKVTEKGKDVELRCDPISGHTALYWYRQSLGQGLEFLIYFQGNSAPDKSGLPSDRFSAERTGGSVSTLTIQRTQQEDSAVYLCASSVAGVPEAFFGQGTRLTVV.

Points on this clonotype: A much larger clone lies a single base off, so this may be a read error. The J gene is TRBJ2-5, the V gene TRBV24-1; D unresolved. In germline, CDR1 is KGHDR, CDR2 SFDVKD. This CDR3 is 13 amino acids long. CDR3 in amino acids: CAASDSLQRSQYF. Written as DNA, the CDR3 is TGTGCCGCCAGTGATTCACTACAGAGATCCCAGTACTTC.

This clonotype was seen ten or more times. This sequence joins TRBV12-5 and TRBJ2-1, with 10 nucleotides matching TRBD2. The CDR3 has 14 amino acids. Trimming took 5 bases from V and 7 from J; bases not matched to a gene: 5. Germline CDR1 LGHNT, CDR2 FRNRAP. CDR3 nucleotides: TGTGCTAGTGGTCATGGGACTAGCGCGAATGAGCAGTTCTTC. Amino acid sequence: CASGHGTSANEQFF.

The rearrangement uses TRBV9 and TRBJ2-5; 8 positions agree with TRBD1. Unmatched junction bases numbered 10, after V lost 2 bases and J lost 4 bases. There are 16 residues in the CDR3. The germline gives CDR1 SGDLS, CDR2 YYNGEE. CDR3 amino acids: CASSVYQGALGETQYF. Here the CDR3 DNA reads TGTGCCAGCAGCGTCTACCAGGGGGCGCTTGGAGAGACCCAGTACTTC.

The rearrangement uses TRBV15 and TRBJ1-2; 8 bases map to TRBD1. CDR3 length: 17 amino acids. Trimming cost V 4 bases and J 1 base; bases outside gene matches: 11. Germline V gene lookup returns CDR1 LNHNV and CDR2 YYDKDF (reference sequence). CDR3 loop: CATSKEQGVKLNYGYTF. In DNA form, the CDR3 reads TGTGCCACCAGCAAAGAACAGGGGGTAAAACTTAACTATGGCTACACCTTC.

This clonotype was seen at least ten times. This sequence joins TRBV7-2 and TRBJ2-6; D is perhaps TRBD1 (6 bases). Trimming shortened V by 3 bases and J by 1 base, and 7 bases separated the two germline ends. Germline CDR1 reads SGHTA; CDR2 reads FQGNSA. The CDR3 runs 15 residues. The DNA of the CDR3 is TGTGCCAGCAGCTTCACAGGGTCTGGGGCCAACGTCCTGACTTTC. Protein: CASSFTGSGANVLTF.

The gene calls are TRBV6-2 or TRBV6-3 and TRBJ2-3, with D perhaps being TRBD1 or TRBD2 (5 bases each). V lost 8 bases and J lost 1, with 22 bases in between. Germline V gives CDR1 MNHEY, CDR2 SVGEGT. The CDR3 contains 17 residues. The CDR3 DNA reads TGTGCCAGCCACGGGGCAGGGCAGGGAGTAGGCACAGATACGCAGTATTTT. Protein sequence: CASHGAGQGVGTDTQYF.

J is TRBJ2-7 and V is TRBV5-5; possibly TRBD1 for D (6 bases). The CDR3 is 17 amino acids. Germline CDR1 SGHKS, CDR2 YYEKEE (reference sequence). V was cut by 0 bases and J by 0 bases, with 16 bases left in between. The chain's CDR3 is CASSLVFRGPTSYEQYF. The CDR3 DNA is TGTGCCAGCAGCTTGGTTTTCAGGGGCCCTACCTCCTACGAGCAGTACTTC.

This clonotype was counted between two and nine times. The rearrangement links TRBV6-5 to TRBJ2-2; a weak D match, TRBD1 (5 bases). The V end lost 2 bases, the J end lost 6 bases, and 13 bases lay between the germline ends. The CDR3 runs to 15 residues. Per germline, CDR1 MNHEY and CDR2 SVGAGI. The CDR3 DNA reads TGTGCCAGCAGTTACCTGGCAGGGCGGTCCGGGGAGCTGTTTTTT. Protein product: CASSYLAGRSGELFF.